This paragraph reports one TCR beta chain. What it recognizes is unknown. It was the approximately 130-subject validation cohort, separate from the 666-subject first cohort, to which the donors belonged. These data come from a study of cytomegalovirus exposure and HLA in healthy donors. Findings and limits, study-wide: Specific recognition of CMV antigens was confirmed in vitro for a few chains (all CMV-associated). Researchers catalogued approximately 170 TCR beta chains as cytomegalovirus-associated.

Sequenced by immunoSEQ multiplex PCR; TCRdb stores in-frame clones only, minus some. The sample holds 100,000 to 150,000 clones, roughly 95% seen once. The CDR3 length is 16 residues. Germline V CDR1 and CDR2: SGHNT, YENEEA. V was clipped by 5 bases and J by 9 bases; unmatched bases: 13. The sample was PBMCs. The V call is TRBV11-3, the J call TRBJ2-1; TRBD2 matches 10 bases. The clonotype originates from a man aged 18 to 29 in good health and CMV-seronegative. The chain's CDR3 is CASSERTSGLGGEQFF. CDR3 bases: TGTGCCAGCAGCGAAAGGACTAGCGGTCTGGGAGGTGAGCAGTTCTTC.